The next 27 T cell receptor beta chains were all read from a single sample in a study of cytomegalovirus exposure and HLA in healthy donors. Assay: immunoSEQ multiplex PCR; the TCRdb copy retains only in-frame clones and omits some. The data show a few hundred thousand clones, about nine tenths seen once. Sequencing used PBMCs. These receptor sequences come from a woman aged 18-29 years in good health and CMV-seronegative.

The chain combines TRBV6-1 with TRBJ2-7; 11 nucleotides agree with TRBD1. V lost 5 bases to trimming and J lost 3 bases; unmatched junction nucleotides: 6. Looked up from germline, CDR1 is MNHNS and CDR2 is SASEGT. The CDR3 consists of 15 residues. The CDR3 loop reads CASSWAGTGGYEQYF. The CDR3 DNA sequence: TGTGCCAGCAGTTGGGCCGGGACAGGGGGCTACGAGCAGTACTTC.

The chain couples TRBV5-4 to TRBJ2-7; 8 positions match TRBD2. Germline CDR1 is SGHNT and CDR2 is YYREEE (reference sequence). This CDR3 comprises 15 residues. Losses at the gene ends were 4 bases for V and 2 bases for J; bases not matched to a gene: 8. CDR3 DNA sequence: TGTGCCAGCAGCGTCCGGGGACTAGAGACCTACGAGCAGTACTTC. Translated: CASSVRGLETYEQYF.

The gene calls are TRBV25-1 and TRBJ1-1, with D unclear. Trimming shortened V by 1 base and J by 4 bases, and 13 bases separated the two germline ends. The V gene's germline CDR1 is MGHDK and CDR2 SYGVNS. This CDR3 has 15 residues. In DNA, the CDR3 is TGTGCCAGCAGTGAATCGCGGTCCCCCTTCACTGAAGCTTTCTTT. Translation: CASSESRSPFTEAFF. Complete variable domain (other parts from reference TRBV25-1 and TRBJ1-1): EADIYQTPRYLVIGTGKKITLECSQTMGHDKMYWYQQDPGMELHLIHYSYGVNSTEKGDLSSESTVSRIRTEHFPLTLESARPSHTSQYLCASSESRSPFTEAFFGQGTRLTVV.

The chain links TRBV11-2 to TRBJ1-1; D is uncertain. The CDR3 has 12 amino acids. Trimming shortened V by 0 bases and J by 11 bases, and 10 bases separated the two germline ends. Germline V gene lookup returns CDR1 SGHAT and CDR2 FQNNGV. The CDR3 DNA sequence: TGTGCCAGCAGCTTAGAGGGTCGAGCGGCTTTCTTT. This encodes CASSLEGRAAFF.

This chain links TRBV6-6 with TRBJ1-1; a weak D match, TRBD1 (6 bases). V was shortened by 2 bases and J by 3 bases, with 13 bases between the two germline ends. There are 15 residues in the CDR3. From germline, CDR1 is MNHNY and CDR2 SVGAGI (reference sequence). The DNA for the CDR3 is TGTGCCAGCAGTTACGGGCAGGGGAGGGACACTGAAGCTTTCTTT. It translates to CASSYGQGRDTEAFF.

The genes are TRBV28 and TRBJ2-7, with a possible D match to TRBD1 (5 bases). Between the trimmed V and J ends, which lost 2 bases and 2 bases, there was a span of 10 bases. Germline CDR1 reads MDHEN; CDR2 reads SYDVKM. The CDR3 is made up of 14 amino acids. CDR3 amino acids: CASSLGARAYEQYF. The CDR3 DNA follows: TGTGCCAGCAGTTTAGGGGCCCGGGCCTACGAGCAGTACTTC.

The chain is built from TRBV2 and TRBJ1-5; 8 bases line up with TRBD1. The CDR3 contains 15 residues. The germline V gene has CDR1 SNHLY and CDR2 FYNNEI. V lost 5 bases, J lost 4 bases, and 7 bases stayed unmatched. The CDR3: CASSRDRRENQPQHF. CDR3 coding DNA: TGTGCCAGCAGTCGGGACAGGAGAGAAAATCAGCCCCAGCATTTT.

This chain joins TRBV6-5 and TRBJ1-3; a weak D match, TRBD1 (5 bases). With 6 bases removed from V and 4 bases from J, the gap between germline ends came to 10 bases. Germline V CDR1 and CDR2: MNHEY, SVGAGI. The CDR3 spans 13 residues. This CDR3 is CASRDSNGNTIYF. The CDR3 DNA follows: TGTGCCAGCAGAGACAGTAACGGAAACACCATATATTTT.

The chain carries TRBV4-2 and TRBJ2-2; TRBD1 is a possible D gene (5 bases). The CDR3 has 15 residues. V was trimmed by 0 bases and J by 5 bases, leaving 10 bases between them. CDR1 is LGHNA, CDR2 YNFKEQ, per germline. CDR3 in DNA: TGTGCCAGCAGCCAAGATCAGGGTGGGACCGGGGAGCTGTTTTTT. This sequence encodes CASSQDQGGTGELFF.

The chain employs TRBV25-1 and TRBJ1-2, with unresolved D. The length of the CDR3 is 14 residues. The V end was cut by 3 bases, the J end by 3 bases, with 11 bases between. Per germline, CDR1 MGHDK and CDR2 SYGVNS. This CDR3 reads CASSDGAADYGYTF. The CDR3 nucleotides are TGTGCCAGCAGTGATGGAGCGGCAGACTATGGCTACACCTTC.

This clone was counted many times. The V and J genes are TRBV9 and TRBJ2-1, with TRBD1 as a possible D gene (5 bases). The CDR3 consists of 13 residues. The V end lost 3 bases, the J end lost 10 bases, and 14 bases lay between the germline ends. The germline V gene has CDR1 SGDLS and CDR2 YYNGEE. The CDR3 nucleotides read TGTGCCAGCAGCGAGGGGATGGCCATAGAGCAGTTCTTC. This encodes CASSEGMAIEQFF.

The chain uses TRBV7-9 and TRBJ2-2, with TRBD2 matching 14 bases. This CDR3 comprises 17 residues. J was trimmed by 2 bases and V by 10 bases; bases with no gene match: 9. Germline loops: CDR1 SEHNR, CDR2 FQNEAQ (reference sequence). The CDR3 loop reads CATGPGLAGENTGELFF. CDR3 bases: TGTGCCACCGGACCGGGACTAGCGGGGGAAAACACCGGGGAGCTGTTTTTT.

The CDR3 region is CASSPQGGPSYNEQFF. Here the CDR3 DNA reads TGTGCCAGCAGCCCCCAGGGAGGCCCGTCCTACAATGAGCAGTTCTTC. The chain carries TRBV7-9 and TRBJ2-1; perhaps TRBD2 as D (6 bases). With 5 bases removed from V and 1 base from J, the gap between germline ends came to 15 bases. CDR1 and CDR2 from the germline V gene are SEHNR and FQNEAQ (reference sequence). The CDR3 loop spans 16 amino acids.

This sequence joins TRBV4-1 and TRBJ2-7; unclear D gene. Looked up from germline, CDR1 is MGHRA and CDR2 is YSYEKL. The CDR3 is 14 residues long. V was shortened by 1 base and J by 5 bases, with 12 bases between the two germline ends. This CDR3 is CASSQAFLSDEQYF. The DNA for the CDR3 is TGCGCCAGCAGCCAAGCATTCCTAAGCGACGAGCAGTACTTC.

The gene calls are TRBV5-6 and TRBJ2-1; 8 positions match TRBD1. The CDR3 runs to 17 residues. CDR1 and CDR2 (germline): SGHDT, YYEEEE. Trimming at V came to 3 bases and at J to 6 bases, leaving 14 bases not matched to a gene. Written as DNA, the CDR3 is TGTGCCAGCAGCTACCGGGACAGGCAACCCCGGGGCAATGAGCAGTTCTTC. This sequence encodes CASSYRDRQPRGNEQFF.

The V and J genes are TRBV9 and TRBJ2-7, with a tentative D call TRBD2 (6 bases). The V and J ends lost 3 bases and 2 bases respectively, with 15 bases between them. CDR1 and CDR2 from the germline V gene are SGDLS and YYNGEE. The CDR3 spans 15 residues. The CDR3 sequence is CASSGGTSAAYEQYF. CDR3 sequence (DNA): TGTGCCAGCAGCGGCGGGACGTCGGCCGCCTACGAGCAGTACTTC.

V usage is TRBV28 and J usage is TRBJ1-6; 8 positions agree with TRBD1. CDR1 is MDHEN and CDR2 is SYDVKM in the germline V gene. This CDR3 contains 15 residues. The ends lost 7 bases at V and 10 bases at J; junction bases unmatched: 12. CDR3 protein: CASTWTGKGRSPLHF. The CDR3 DNA is TGTGCCAGCACTTGGACAGGGAAAGGTCGGTCACCCCTCCACTTT.

J is TRBJ2-1 and V is TRBV10-1; D might be TRBD2 (7 bases). V gave up 2 bases and J gave up 5 bases, with 16 bases separating them. This CDR3 comprises 16 residues. From germline, CDR1 is WNHNN and CDR2 SYGVQD (reference sequence). The chain's CDR3 is CASSEGGGSGDNEQFF. CDR3 sequence (DNA): TGCGCCAGCAGTGAGGGGGGCGGGAGTGGGGACAATGAGCAGTTCTTC.

This clone was counted a few times. CDR3 region: CASSDIWAEAFF. For the CDR3, the DNA is TGCGCCAGCAGTGATATCTGGGCGGAAGCTTTCTTT. The chain uses TRBV10-2 and TRBJ1-1; unclear D gene. Germline CDR1 and CDR2: WSHSY and SAAADI. Trimming stripped 3 bases from V and 8 bases from J, with 10 bases between. The CDR3 extends over 12 amino acids.

CDR3 DNA: TGTGCCAGCAGCCTCATAGCGGCCGCGGAGGAGCAGTACTTC. It translates to CASSLIAAAEEQYF. This chain joins TRBV4-2 and TRBJ2-7; weak D call: TRBD2 (6 bases). V shed 4 bases and J shed 7 bases, with 17 bases lying between them. CDR3 size: 14 residues. Germline CDR1 LGHNA, CDR2 YNFKEQ.

This chain links TRBV6-1 with TRBJ1-5; TRBD1 is a possible D gene (6 bases). This CDR3 has 14 amino acids. V lost 1 base to trimming and J lost 6 bases, with 10 bases between them. In germline, CDR1 is MNHNS, CDR2 SASEGT. CDR3 sequence: CASSEVQGAQPQHF. CDR3 bases: TGTGCCAGCAGTGAAGTACAGGGTGCTCAGCCCCAGCATTTT.

The gene calls are TRBV15 and TRBJ2-3, with TRBD2 matching 9 bases. The CDR3 is made up of 19 amino acids. The junction had 12 bases not matched to a gene; V was cut back by 1 base and J by 1 base. Germline CDR1 and CDR2: LNHNV and YYDKDF (reference sequence). CDR3 amino acids: CATSRVAAGGSRRTDTQYF. The CDR3 DNA reads TGTGCCACCAGCAGAGTCGCAGCGGGGGGATCCCGTCGCACAGATACGCAGTATTTT.

The chain is built from TRBV29-1 and TRBJ1-3; 7 positions agree with TRBD1. V lost 7 bases and J lost 1; bases outside the gene matches: 7. The CDR3 has 14 residues. Germline assignment: CDR1 SQVTM and CDR2 ANQGSEA. This CDR3 reads CSAGYRGSGNTIYF. The CDR3, as DNA: TGCAGCGCTGGCTACAGGGGTTCTGGAAACACCATATATTTT.

The chain joins TRBV12-2 to TRBJ2-5; TRBD1 is the table's D call, not checked against the DNA. TRBV12-2 is assigned pseudogene status. The CDR3 is 14 residues long. The CDR3 DNA sequence: TGTGCAAGTCGCTTCCCCAGGGGTTGGGAGACCCAGTACTTC. The encoded protein is CASRFPRGWETQYF.

The chain carries TRBV7-6 and TRBJ1-1; D is undetermined. The CDR3 runs 16 residues. V lost 1 base and J 4 bases, leaving 16 bases between the germline ends. Germline V gene sequence: CDR1 SGHVS, CDR2 FNYEAQ. The DNA for the CDR3 is TGTGCCAGCAGCTTAGGGCGGACGCTGGGGAGCACTGAAGCTTTCTTT. Translated: CASSLGRTLGSTEAFF.

The V gene is TRBV29-1, the J gene TRBJ1-1; possible D gene TRBD1, 5 bases. V was pared by 3 bases and J by 0 bases, with 11 bases between. The CDR3 length is 14 residues. Germline V gives CDR1 SQVTM, CDR2 ANQGSEA. Here the CDR3 reads CSVDVAGMNTEAFF. The CDR3 region has the DNA TGCAGCGTTGATGTCGCAGGGATGAACACTGAAGCTTTCTTT. The full variable domain, with the rest looked up from reference TRBV29-1 and TRBJ1-1, is SAVISQKPSRDICQRGTSLTIQCQVDSQVTMMFWYRQQPGQSLTLIATANQGSEATYESGFVIDKFPISRPNLTFSTLTVSNMSPEDSSIYLCSVDVAGMNTEAFFGQGTRLTVV.

This clone was found a few times. The V gene is TRBV7-3, the J gene TRBJ2-1; 10 bases are shared with TRBD2. This CDR3 is built from 12 residues. CDR1 and CDR2 from the germline V gene are SGHTA and FQGTGA. The J segment lost 13 bases and the V segment lost 2 bases, leaving 2 bases of the junction unmatched. CDR3 sequence reads: CASSLSSGRQFF. DNA for the CDR3: TGTGCCAGCAGCTTATCTAGCGGGAGACAGTTCTTC.